These T cell receptor beta chains were read from a single sample in a study of T cells in Graves' hyperthyroidism and ophthalmopathy. One entry per CDR3 protein, called by TCRdb with MiXCR from the multiplex PCR reads. The sample lists about 640,000 distinct CDR3 sequences, less than 25% occurring once. Material for sequencing was blood. These receptors were collected from a man aged 25-40 years with Graves' ophthalmopathy. Both conserved end residues are part of each CDR3. A D gene is named only where the DNA matches it firmly.

D gene,V gene,CDR3 length,J gene,CDR3 protein
TRBD2,TRBV28,16,TRBJ2-7,CASSLETGTRYYEQYF
NA,TRBV19,15,TRBJ1-2,CASSEDRPLRRGYTF
TRBD1,TRBV7-9,18,TRBJ1-2,CASSLFPRGQGPLYGYTF
TRBD1,TRBV4-3,15,TRBJ1-3,CASSQDRTSGNTIYF
TRBD2,TRBV27,15,TRBJ2-1,CASSLGAGVRNEQFF
NA,TRBV10-3,15,TRBJ1-6,CAISESMSVNSPLHF
NA,TRBV5-1,14,TRBJ2-1,CASSLTKTDRQQFF
NA,TRBV2,15,TRBJ1-5,CASRLALTGEQPQHF
NA,TRBV5-4,16,TRBJ2-1,CTSSLEEGPTYNEQFF
NA,TRBV6-2/TRBV6-3,13,TRBJ1-1,CASSSHMTPEAFF
NA,TRBV7-6,13,TRBJ2-7,CASSLAWDYEQYF
TRBD2,TRBV6-1,15,TRBJ2-7,CASGAGTSAWGEQYF
NA,TRBV6-1,16,TRBJ2-7,CASSPPDWAISCEQYF
NA,TRBV5-1,12,TRBJ1-1,CASSITGNPAFF
NA,TRBV27,15,TRBJ2-2,CASSLIGANTGELFF
NA,TRBV11-2,14,TRBJ2-1,CASSLVSSYNEQFF
NA,TRBV12-3/TRBV12-4,14,TRBJ1-5,CASSFFTSGQPQHF
NA,TRBV7-8,15,TRBJ1-2,CASSLGRNGDYGYTF
TRBD1,TRBV6-1,15,TRBJ1-2,CASRPGTGWTYGYTF
TRBD2,TRBV6-2/TRBV6-3,17,TRBJ2-2,CASSYSIGGRAVGELFF
TRBD1,TRBV7-2,13,TRBJ1-2,CASSGRDSYGYTF
TRBD1,TRBV5-5,16,TRBJ1-6,CASSLGRDSYNSPLHF
NA,TRBV7-9,14,TRBJ1-4,CASSLGGFEEKLFF
TRBD1,TRBV6-9,16,TRBJ1-1,CASSYRRGLLNTEAFF
NA,TRBV20-1,14,TRBJ2-1,CSAEQEGLYNEQFF
NA,TRBV3-2,15,TRBJ2-3,CASSLIPGRGDTQYF
NA,TRBV5-1,16,TRBJ1-3,CASSLEVSSSGNTIYF
TRBD2,TRBV10-3,15,TRBJ2-7,CAISGRTSGTHEQYF
NA,TRBV11-2,15,TRBJ2-7,CASSPALVSSYEQYF
NA,TRBV28,12,TRBJ1-1,CASSLTHQVAFF
TRBD1,TRBV10-3,15,TRBJ2-7,CAISGAGQGVYEQYF
TRBD2,TRBV3-1,17,TRBJ2-6,CASSQDGRVTGANVLTF
NA,TRBV5-1,16,TRBJ2-1,CASSPRIGGLYNEQFF
TRBD2,TRBV19,15,TRBJ2-3,CASSTGLASTDTQYF
NA,TRBV7-9,15,TRBJ2-7,CASSLVEGSTYEQYF
NA,TRBV7-9,16,TRBJ1-1,CASSLSQGEVNTEAFF
TRBD2,TRBV19,15,TRBJ2-3,CASRRLAGGTDTQYF
NA,TRBV30,15,TRBJ1-3,CAWNVGGVSGNTIYF
TRBD1,TRBV19,16,TRBJ2-6,CASTPDRGIGANVLTF
TRBD1,TRBV11-3,15,TRBJ2-2,CASRAAGGNTGELFF
TRBD1,TRBV20-1,11,TRBJ1-1,CSAGQGFEAFF
NA,TRBV5-8,14,TRBJ1-6,CASRVQGIDSPLHF
TRBD1,TRBV18,16,TRBJ1-6,CASSPSTGTDSSPLHF
NA,TRBV5-6,13,TRBJ2-3,CASSSTGWDTQYF
NA,TRBV4-2,16,TRBJ2-1,CASSQDSGTGGNEQFF
NA,TRBV7-9,14,TRBJ2-1,CASSQEGTRSKQFF
NA,TRBV3-1,16,TRBJ2-3,CASSPGGTQMMDTQYF
NA,TRBV6-2/TRBV6-3,18,TRBJ1-1,CASRHKGKPRGVNTEAFF
NA,TRBV5-6,12,TRBJ1-6,CASSQYNSPLHF
NA,TRBV11-3,14,TRBJ2-2,CASSLAGSTGELFF
TRBD2,TRBV11-2,18,TRBJ2-7,CASSLDPSGNVFSYEQYF
TRBD2,TRBV20-1,16,TRBJ2-2,CSARDRSGRAYGELFF
NA,TRBV15,15,TRBJ1-2,CATSRVGRRDYGYTF
TRBD2,TRBV6-2/TRBV6-3,16,TRBJ2-2,CASSPGLAGVFGELFF
NA,TRBV5-4,19,TRBJ2-3,CASSLVGSSGGNSTDTQYF
TRBD1,TRBV10-2,13,TRBJ1-2,CASSPTGPYGYTF
NA,TRBV28,14,TRBJ2-7,CASSLHLPSYEQYF
NA,TRBV7-9,16,TRBJ2-1,CASSGVGGEFYNEQFF
NA,TRBV6-2/TRBV6-3,16,TRBJ2-7,CASSYAAPGGAYEQYF
NA,TRBV9,12,TRBJ1-2,CASSASVSGYTF